Listed below are T cell receptor beta chains from one sample, sequenced in a study of Graves' ophthalmopathy and Graves' hyperthyroidism. TCRdb reanalysed the multiplex PCR reads using MiXCR and keeps one entry per CDR3 protein. This sample has about 1.2 million distinct CDR3 sequences, with about 36% found just once. Material: peripheral blood or thyroid tissue (not recorded which). These receptors all come from an adult man with Graves' hyperthyroidism. Each CDR3 is given with its conserved first and last residue. A D gene is named only where the DNA matches it firmly. Some rows have no size entry. The others give once, few or many, or a class for an expanded clone.

-,-,TRBJ1-1,TRBV7-2,CASSLGVRRAGMNTEAFF,TGTGCCAGCAGTTTAGGGGTCAGAAGAGCCGGAATGAACACTGAAGCTTTCTTT
-,-,TRBJ2-3,TRBV11-2,CANSLGTQYF,TGTGCCAACAGCTTGGGAACGCAGTATTTT
-,-,TRBJ1-6,TRBV5-1,CASSFSELSYNSPLHF,TGCGCCAGCAGCTTTTCAGAACTCTCCTATAATTCACCCCTCCACTTT
-,-,TRBJ1-1,TRBV7-9,CASSLWSSGARREAFF,TGTGCCAGCAGCTTATGGTCCAGCGGAGCCAGGCGGGAAGCTTTCTTT
-,-,TRBJ1-2,TRBV10-2,CASSSGLGANYGYTF,TGCGCCAGCAGTTCGGGCCTGGGGGCTAACTATGGCTACACCTTC
-,TRBD2,TRBJ2-7,TRBV7-2,CASSPLAGTTREQYF,TGTGCCAGCAGCCCACTAGCGGGAACGACCCGCGAGCAGTACTTC
-,-,TRBJ1-2,TRBV29-1,CSQDTGLRFGYTF,TGCAGCCAAGATACAGGGTTACGGTTTGGCTACACCTTC
-,TRBD2,TRBJ2-3,TRBV10-3,CAAKPGLAEGVTSTDTQYF,TGTGCCGCAAAACCGGGACTAGCGGAGGGGGTGACTAGCACAGATACGCAGTATTTT
many,TRBD1,TRBJ1-5,TRBV7-9,CASSSGQPNQPQHF,TGCGCCAGCAGTTCGGGACAGCCGAATCAGCCCCAGCATTTT
-,-,TRBJ1-1,TRBV3-1,CASKGFTEAFF,TGTGCCAGCAAGGGTTTCACTGAAGCTTTCTTT
-,-,TRBJ1-1,TRBV12-3/TRBV12-4,CASSLSTPMNTEAFF,TGTGCCAGCAGTCTGAGTACCCCCATGAACACTGAAGCTTTCTTT
-,TRBD1,TRBJ2-5,TRBV5-1,CASTIGQGETQYF,TGCGCCAGCACAATCGGACAGGGGGAGACCCAGTACTTC
few,-,TRBJ2-6,TRBV24-1,CATGSPGANVLTF,TGTGCCACCGGGAGCCCTGGGGCCAACGTCCTGACTTTC
many,-,TRBJ1-2,TRBV7-2,CASSKNREISNYGYTF,TGTGCCAGCAGCAAAAACAGGGAGATAAGTAACTATGGCTACACCTTC
few,TRBD2,TRBJ2-2,TRBV5-8,CASNLAGRNTGELFF,TGTGCCAGCAATCTAGCGGGGCGGAACACCGGGGAGCTGTTTTTT
many,-,TRBJ2-7,TRBV9,CASSVSGTDTYEQYF,TGTGCCAGCAGCGTTTCCGGGACCGACACCTACGAGCAGTACTTC
many,-,TRBJ2-5,TRBV11-2,CASSLVSRGGGETQYF,TGTGCCAGCAGCTTAGTAAGCCGGGGCGGTGGAGAGACCCAGTACTTC
-,TRBD1,TRBJ2-2,TRBV7-6,CASSLAGTGTGYTGELFF,TGTGCCAGCAGCTTAGCTGGGACGGGGACAGGGTACACCGGGGAGCTGTTTTTT
-,TRBD1,TRBJ1-5,TRBV7-6,CASSPTDRGALGQPQHF,TGTGCCAGCAGCCCAACGGACAGGGGGGCCTTAGGCCAGCCCCAGCATTTT
few,TRBD1,TRBJ1-1,TRBV11-1,CASSLEPGTGGRNTEAFF,TGTGCCAGCAGCTTAGAACCCGGGACAGGGGGTAGGAACACTGAAGCTTTCTTT
few,TRBD1,TRBJ1-1,TRBV7-3,CASSPTGGEPEAFF,TGTGCCAGCAGCCCCACAGGGGGCGAGCCTGAAGCTTTCTTT
few,TRBD2,TRBJ2-7,TRBV7-8,CASSHMSRLAGYEQYF,TGTGCCAGCAGCCATATGAGTCGGCTAGCGGGATACGAGCAGTACTTC
-,TRBD1,TRBJ2-7,TRBV7-2,CASRPGTGDREQYF,TGTGCCAGCAGGCCCGGGACAGGGGATCGCGAGCAGTACTTC